What follows is one T cell receptor beta chain and its context. This clone's antigen is unknown. Base qualities are missing; no much larger clone stands one base away. The treatment or condition label corresponds to: roughly 10-day PBMC culture with coronavirus spike peptide pools or control peptides (ViraFEST assay). To expand antigen-specific T cells with peptide pools and then pick out the expanded clonotypes through TCR sequencing, the study relied on the ViraFEST assay. The convalescent patients' positive SARS-CoV-2 PCR tests were from March to December 2020, which was before the Alpha, Beta and Delta variants emerged in the United States. Each well held around 2 million PBMCs cultured with about 9.8 ug/ml peptide pools in IMDM containing roughly 5% human AB serum and approximately 10 IU/ml IL-2. Half of the culture medium was replaced with fresh IL-2-containing medium on days 3 and 7. CD4+ T cells were isolated after roughly eleven days of culture through negative selection using the EasySep CD4+ T cell isolation kit. Ficoll-Paque Plus gradient centrifugation was used to isolate PBMCs from whole blood, and the isolated PBMCs were then either used fresh or cryopreserved at -140C. In general, triplicate wells were set up for every culture condition.

The entry originates in a study of vaccination and CD4 T cells after COVID-19 (dated by TCRdb to between 2021 and 2024). About the study as a whole: SARS-CoV-2 positivity had been established in the convalescent patients by nasal swab PCR, and mild disease was recorded in roughly 10 of these patients and severe disease in one. The convalescent cohort included six males and four females, with two Hispanic individuals, seven Caucasians, two Asians and one multiracial person. Each participant got two doses of either the Pfizer-BioNTech BNT162b2 vaccine (n=8) or the Moderna mRNA-1273 vaccine (n=2). Post-COVID blood samples from convalescent patients were collected a median of about 110 days after diagnosis, with a range of roughly 35 to 180 days. The time from the second vaccine dose to post-vaccine blood sampling had a median of roughly 72 days and ranged from about 14 to 250 days. Overlapping spike peptide pools from SARS-CoV-2 and from the common cold coronaviruses HCoV-NL63, HCoV-OC43 and HCoV-229E were used as culture stimuli. In control cultures, a CEFX viral epitope pool was used as positive control, an HIV-1 Nef peptide pool was used as negative control, or no peptide was added. The spike-specific CD4+ TCR repertoire was compared before and after mRNA vaccination in approximately ten COVID-19 convalescent patients and a few infection-naive healthy vaccine recipients.

The germline ends are 12 bases apart after V is trimmed by 3 bases and J by 5 bases. The CDR3, cysteine through phenylalanine, is 14 amino acids long. The sequence is cut down to CDR3 DNA, 42 bases in frame from base 1. Receptor libraries were prepared by PCR. DNA from cultured CD4+ T cells was subjected to TCR sequencing with the Oncomine TCR Beta short-read assay at the Johns Hopkins FTIC core. The QIAamp micro DNA kit was used to extract genomic DNA from the cultured CD4+ T cells. Oncomine TCR Beta libraries from cultured CD4+ T cells were pooled using unique dual indexes and sequenced on an Illumina iSeq 100. Under the source paper's analysis protocol: Non-productive sequences were removed, and CDR3s that did not start with C, did not end with F or W, or were shorter than 7 amino acids were discarded. The MANAFEST web application identified antigen-specific clonotypes by comparing peptide-stimulated wells against reference wells and other culture wells. Positive clones required FDR below 0.05, an odds ratio above 5, and productive frequency above 0.1% in at least two of three replicate wells. A clonotype counted as cross-reactive if it showed significant expansion both in the SARS-CoV-2 spike wells and in at least one common cold coronavirus spike condition. CDR3 homology was assessed with Levenshtein distances (stringdist) and unrooted phylogenetic trees (ape) in R version 3.6.1. TCRdb reran the public reads through fastp at Q25 and MiXCR, keeping productive beta chains. Under each unique CDR3 protein, matching rows form one entry showing the most common genes and DNA. TCRdb, not the original authors, processed these V and J calls. Recorded for this sample are more than 10,000 distinct CDR3 sequences; over 40% of them occurred a single time. Of the sample, around 15% is held by the ten largest clones.

The research as a whole found: Of the vaccine-specific clones found in convalescent patients, nearly all (304 of 307) were mono-reactive for SARS-CoV-2 spike instead of being cross-reactive with common cold coronaviruses. Among convalescent patients, a median about 86% of the SARS-CoV-2-reactive clones seen after vaccination appeared only after vaccination, which suggests priming specific to the vaccine. The median count of SARS-CoV-2-reactive clonotypes went up from 20 to 25 after infection to some 38 after vaccination, although the change was not significant. Only a relatively small number of convalescent patients were included in the study, and early timepoints following natural infection were not analyzed.

The rearranged chain carries TRBV12-3 or TRBV12-4 and TRBJ2-3, with the D segment identity uncertain. This receptor was taken from a human donor who had recovered from COVID-19. Material for sequencing was CD4+ T cells from blood, cultured in vitro. Read as DNA, the sequence is TGTGCCAGCAGTTTTGTGTGGCGGAGAGATACGCAGTATTTT. It is translated as CASSFVWRRDTQYF.